The 14 T cell receptor beta chains below were found in one sample sequenced in a study of PD-L1 blockade in urothelial cancer. The time point here: pretreatment peripheral blood. Produced via immunoSEQ multiplex PCR; TCRdb's table is partial and in-frame only. Of roughly 95,000 clones in the sample, roughly 91% were seen once. Here the sequenced sample was PBMCs, taken around atezolizumab (anti-PD-L1) treatment. All receptors derive from a man between 60 and 75 years old with urothelial cancer.

The rearrangement uses TRBV7-2 and TRBJ2-4; perhaps TRBD1 as D (6 bases). The CDR3 covers 15 residues. Deletions cut 4 bases from V and 7 bases from J, with 17 bases between. The germline gives CDR1 SGHTA, CDR2 FQGNSA. CDR3 residues: CASSYGGLGFNIQYF. DNA of the CDR3: TGTGCCAGCAGCTATGGGGGCCTAGGGTTTAACATTCAGTACTTC.

The chain joins TRBV5-6 to TRBJ2-3, with 7 bases lining up with TRBD1. V trimming: 3 bases; J trimming: 4 bases; junction bases outside the gene matches: 11. The germline CDR1 and CDR2 sequences are SGHDT and YYEEEE. This CDR3 comprises 16 residues. CDR3 amino acids: CASSWDSRAKADTQYF. The CDR3, as DNA: TGTGCCAGCAGCTGGGACAGTAGGGCGAAAGCAGATACGCAGTATTTT.

The V and J genes are TRBV5-1 and TRBJ1-1, with no clear D. The germline V gene encodes CDR1 SGHRS and CDR2 YFSETQ. Trimming removed 0 bases from V and 5 bases from J, with 11 bases in between. The CDR3 spans 14 residues. The CDR3 is CASSLATGGTEAFF. The CDR3 DNA is TGCGCCAGCAGCTTGGCCACGGGTGGGACTGAAGCTTTCTTT.

In nucleotides, the CDR3 is TGCGCCAGCAGTGAGCAGGGCTATGGCTACACCTTC. This translates into CASSEQGYGYTF. The chain links TRBV10-2 to TRBJ1-2, with a tentative D call TRBD1 (5 bases). This CDR3 contains 12 residues. Trimming took 2 bases from V and 4 from J, leaving 5 bases between them. Germline V lookup: CDR1 WSHSY, CDR2 SAAADI.

CDR3 residues: CASSQGGVGANVLTF. The CDR3 nucleotides are TGTGCCAGCAGCCAAGGCGGCGTGGGGGCCAACGTCCTGACTTTC. The gene calls are TRBV4-2 and TRBJ2-6; D gene uncertain. Germline-derived CDR1 and CDR2 are LGHNA and YNFKEQ. Trimming cost V 1 base and J 4 bases, with 8 bases left between them. The CDR3 loop spans 15 amino acids.

This sequence joins TRBV28 and TRBJ1-1; possible D gene TRBD1, 6 bases. The CDR3 contains 14 residues. V was shortened by 6 bases and J by 1 base, with 12 bases between the two germline ends. Germline lookup yields CDR1 MDHEN and CDR2 SYDVKM. CDR3 in amino acids: CASSTGQPNTEAFF. The CDR3 nucleotides read TGTGCCAGCAGCACCGGACAGCCGAACACTGAAGCTTTCTTT.

The chain joins TRBV5-1 to TRBJ1-4, with TRBD1 matching over 7 bases. Trimming cost V 3 bases and J 5 bases; bases outside gene matches: 10. Germline assignment: CDR1 SGHRS and CDR2 YFSETQ. The CDR3 contains 16 residues. CDR3 nucleotide sequence: TGCGCCAGCAGCTCCGGAGACAGGGTCCTAAATGAAAAACTGTTTTTT. It translates to CASSSGDRVLNEKLFF. Combining the CDR3 with reference TRBV5-1 and TRBJ1-4 gives the whole variable domain KAGVTQTPRYLIKTRGQQVTLSCSPISGHRSVSWYQQTPGQGLQFLFEYFSETQRNKGNFPGRFSGRQFSNSRSEMNVSTLELGDSALYLCASSSGDRVLNEKLFFGSGTQLSVL.

CDR3 in amino acids: CASYASNNQPQHF. The CDR3 DNA follows: TGTGCCAGCTATGCGAGTAACAATCAGCCCCAGCATTTT. This chain joins TRBV6-1 and TRBJ1-5; D gene unclear. CDR1 and CDR2 from the germline V gene are MNHNS and SASEGT. This CDR3 contains 13 residues. Deletions cut 8 bases from V and 3 bases from J, with 11 bases between.

The chain carries TRBV11-3 and TRBJ2-2; 7 bases align to TRBD1. Germline V gene lookup returns CDR1 SGHNT and CDR2 YENEEA. There are 16 residues in the CDR3. Germline trimming cut 4 bases from V and 5 bases from J; bases unmatched to any gene: 10. CDR3 nucleotides: TGTGCCAGCAGCTCCTTAGAGGGGGCGACGACCGGGGAGCTGTTTTTT. This gives the protein CASSSLEGATTGELFF.

The V call is TRBV19, the J call TRBJ2-3; 10 positions match TRBD1. The CDR3 totals 16 residues. V trimming: 3 bases; J trimming: 1 base; junction bases outside the gene matches: 4. Germline CDR1 and CDR2: LNHDA and SQIVND (reference sequence). The CDR3 nucleotides are TGTGCCAGTAGTATCCGCGGGACAGGGGGCACAGATACGCAGTATTTT. Amino acids: CASSIRGTGGTDTQYF.

The rearrangement joins TRBV4-2 to TRBJ1-3; D not resolved. The CDR3 sequence is 17 residues long. The V gene's germline CDR1 is LGHNA and CDR2 YNFKEQ. With 0 bases removed from V and 0 bases from J, the gap between germline ends came to 12 bases. The CDR3 nucleotides are TGTGCCAGCAGCCAAGATGGCAGTCGTTACTCTGGAAACACCATATATTTT. Translating gives CASSQDGSRYSGNTIYF.

V is TRBV2 and J is TRBJ1-3, with TRBD1 matching over 10 bases. CDR1 and CDR2 from the germline V gene are SNHLY and FYNNEI. V was clipped by 2 bases and J by 4 bases; unmatched bases: 8. The CDR3 extends over 17 amino acids. CDR3 region: CASSERKGTGDGNTIYF. CDR3 coding DNA: TGTGCCAGCAGTGAAAGAAAAGGGACAGGGGACGGAAACACCATATATTTT.

This chain joins TRBV6-6 and TRBJ2-1; TRBD2 matches at 14 bases. V was pared by 2 bases and J by 6 bases, with 3 bases of the junction left unmatched. The CDR3 totals 16 residues. Germline V CDR1 and CDR2: MNHNY, SVGAGI (reference sequence). The CDR3 spells CASSYQTSGRANEQFF. DNA for the CDR3: TGTGCCAGCAGTTACCAGACTAGCGGGAGGGCCAATGAGCAGTTCTTC.

This clone appeared once. The J gene is TRBJ2-1, the V gene TRBV11-1; the match to TRBD2 covers 8 bases. The germline V gene encodes CDR1 SGHAT and CDR2 FQDESV (reference sequence). J was trimmed by 6 bases and V by 5 bases; bases with no gene match: 15. The CDR3 spans 17 residues. Written as DNA, the CDR3 is TGTGCCAGCAGCCCACGGGGTAGCGGGATATCTATCAATGAGCAGTTCTTC. It encodes CASSPRGSGISINEQFF.